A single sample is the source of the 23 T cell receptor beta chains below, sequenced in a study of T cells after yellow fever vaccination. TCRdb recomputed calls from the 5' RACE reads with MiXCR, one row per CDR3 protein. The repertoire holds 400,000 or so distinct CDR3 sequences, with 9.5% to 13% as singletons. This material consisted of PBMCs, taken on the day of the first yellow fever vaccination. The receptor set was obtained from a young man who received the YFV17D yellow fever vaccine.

Written as DNA, the CDR3 is TGCGCCAGCAGGTCCCCCCAGGGCGTTATTTACGAGCAGTACTTC. It translates to CASRSPQGVIYEQYF. This sequence joins TRBV10-2 and TRBJ2-7; TRBD1 is a possible D gene (5 bases). The CDR3 covers 15 residues. CDR1 is WSHSY, CDR2 SAAADI, per germline. The V end was cut by 6 bases, the J end by 4 bases, with 19 bases between.

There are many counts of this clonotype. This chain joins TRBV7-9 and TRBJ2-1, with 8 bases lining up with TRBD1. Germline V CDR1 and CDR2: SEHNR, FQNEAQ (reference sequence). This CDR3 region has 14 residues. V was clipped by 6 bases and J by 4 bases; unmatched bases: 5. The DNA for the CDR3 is TGTGCCAGCAGGGCCGGGACAGGTTACAATGAGCAGTTCTTC. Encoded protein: CASRAGTGYNEQFF.

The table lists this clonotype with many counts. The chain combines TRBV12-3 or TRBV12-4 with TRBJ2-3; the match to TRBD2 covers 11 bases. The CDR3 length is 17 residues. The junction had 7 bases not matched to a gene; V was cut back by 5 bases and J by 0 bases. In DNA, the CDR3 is TGTGCCAGCAGTATTACTAGCGGGGGCCTGAGCACAGATACGCAGTATTTT. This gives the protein CASSITSGGLSTDTQYF.

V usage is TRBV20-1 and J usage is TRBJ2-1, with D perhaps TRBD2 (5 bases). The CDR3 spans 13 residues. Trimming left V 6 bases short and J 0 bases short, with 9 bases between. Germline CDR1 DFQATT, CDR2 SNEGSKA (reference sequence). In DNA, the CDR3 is TGCAGTGCAGCGGAGGACTCCTACAATGAGCAGTTCTTC. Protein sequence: CSAAEDSYNEQFF.

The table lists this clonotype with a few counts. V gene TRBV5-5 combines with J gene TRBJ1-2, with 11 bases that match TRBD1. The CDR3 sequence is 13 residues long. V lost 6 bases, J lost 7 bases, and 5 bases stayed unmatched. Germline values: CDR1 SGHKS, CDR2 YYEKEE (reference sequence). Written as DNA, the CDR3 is TGTGCCAGCACCGTGGACAGGGGGCTTGGCTACACCTTC. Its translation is CASTVDRGLGYTF.

CDR3 sequence reads: CASSYSGLAREQYV. CDR3 DNA sequence: TGTGCCAGCAGTTACTCCGGACTAGCTCGCGAGCAGTACGTC. The chain combines TRBV6-2 or TRBV6-3 with TRBJ2-7; TRBD2 agrees at 8 bases. Per germline, CDR1 MNHEY and CDR2 SVGEGT. V was clipped by 0 bases and J by 6 bases; unmatched bases: 4. The CDR3 has 14 residues.

The CDR3, as DNA: TGTGCCAGCAGCCTAGGGGACAGCCGTACCGGGGAGCTGTTTTTT. It translates to CASSLGDSRTGELFF. This chain joins TRBV4-2 and TRBJ2-2, with 7 bases aligning to TRBD1. Germline V gene sequence: CDR1 LGHNA, CDR2 YNFKEQ. Losses at the gene ends were 4 bases for V and 5 bases for J; bases not matched to a gene: 7. This CDR3 spans 15 amino acids.

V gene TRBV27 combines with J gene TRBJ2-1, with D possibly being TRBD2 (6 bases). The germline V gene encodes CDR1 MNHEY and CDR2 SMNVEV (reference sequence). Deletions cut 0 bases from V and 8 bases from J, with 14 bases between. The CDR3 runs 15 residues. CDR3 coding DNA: TGTGCCAGCAGTTTATCGTTTTTTCGCGGGGATGAGCAGTTCTTC. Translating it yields CASSLSFFRGDEQFF.

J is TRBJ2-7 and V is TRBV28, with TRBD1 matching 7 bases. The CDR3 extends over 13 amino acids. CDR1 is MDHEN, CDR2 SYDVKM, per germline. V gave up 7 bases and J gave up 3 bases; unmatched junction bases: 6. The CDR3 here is CASTGTEGYEQYV. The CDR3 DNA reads TGTGCCAGCACCGGGACAGAGGGCTACGAGCAGTACGTC.

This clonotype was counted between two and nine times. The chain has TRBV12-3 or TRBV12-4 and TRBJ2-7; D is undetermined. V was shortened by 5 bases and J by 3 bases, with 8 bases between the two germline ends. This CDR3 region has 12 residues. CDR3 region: CASSPDNYEQYF. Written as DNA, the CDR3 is TGTGCCAGCAGTCCCGACAACTACGAGCAGTACTTC.

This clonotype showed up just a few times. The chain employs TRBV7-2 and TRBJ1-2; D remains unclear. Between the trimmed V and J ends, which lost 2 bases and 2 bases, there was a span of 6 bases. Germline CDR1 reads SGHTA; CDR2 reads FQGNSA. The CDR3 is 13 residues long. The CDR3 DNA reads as TGTGCCAGCAGCTTAAGACAAAACTATGGCTACACCTTC. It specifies CASSLRQNYGYTF.

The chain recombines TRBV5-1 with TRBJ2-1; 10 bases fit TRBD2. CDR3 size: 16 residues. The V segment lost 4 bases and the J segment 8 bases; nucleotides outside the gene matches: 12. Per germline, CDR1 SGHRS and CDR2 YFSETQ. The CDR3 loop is CASSRSAGGHGDEQFF. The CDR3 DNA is TGCGCCAGCAGCAGGTCAGCGGGGGGGCATGGCGATGAGCAGTTCTTC.

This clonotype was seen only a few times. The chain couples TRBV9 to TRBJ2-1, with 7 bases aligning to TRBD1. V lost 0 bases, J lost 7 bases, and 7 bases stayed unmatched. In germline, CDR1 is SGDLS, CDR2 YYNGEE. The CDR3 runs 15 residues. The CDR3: CASSVVDRAWNEQFF. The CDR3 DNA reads TGTGCCAGCAGCGTAGTAGACAGGGCGTGGAATGAGCAGTTCTTC.

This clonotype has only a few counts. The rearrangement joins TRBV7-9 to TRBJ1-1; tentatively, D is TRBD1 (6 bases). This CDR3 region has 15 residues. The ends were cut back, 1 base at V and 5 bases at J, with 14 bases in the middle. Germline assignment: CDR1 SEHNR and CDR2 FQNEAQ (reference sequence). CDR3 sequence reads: CASSLVSQGGTEAFF. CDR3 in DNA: TGTGCCAGCAGCTTAGTTTCACAGGGAGGTACTGAAGCTTTCTTT.

The CDR3 reads CASSFGPGQPYQETQYF. CDR3 DNA: TGTGCCAGCAGCTTTGGGCCGGGACAGCCGTACCAAGAGACCCAGTACTTC. The chain couples TRBV11-2 to TRBJ2-5; 7 nucleotides match TRBD1. This CDR3 spans 17 amino acids. Per the germline V gene, CDR1 is SGHAT and CDR2 is FQNNGV. With 3 bases clipped from V and 0 bases from J, the junction kept 10 bases outside the gene matches.

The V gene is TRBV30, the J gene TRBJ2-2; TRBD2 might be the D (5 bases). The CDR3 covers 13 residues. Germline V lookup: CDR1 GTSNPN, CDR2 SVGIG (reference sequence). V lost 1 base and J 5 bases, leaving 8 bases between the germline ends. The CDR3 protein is CAWSEGGTGELFF. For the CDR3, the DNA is TGTGCCTGGAGTGAAGGAGGAACCGGGGAGCTGTTTTTT.

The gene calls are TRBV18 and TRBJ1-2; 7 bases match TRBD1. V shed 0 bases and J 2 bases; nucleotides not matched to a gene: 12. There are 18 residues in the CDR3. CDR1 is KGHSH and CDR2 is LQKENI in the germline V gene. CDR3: CASSPPGVSDRSNYGYTF. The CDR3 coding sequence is TGTGCCAGCTCACCACCGGGAGTTTCGGACAGGTCAAACTATGGCTACACCTTC.

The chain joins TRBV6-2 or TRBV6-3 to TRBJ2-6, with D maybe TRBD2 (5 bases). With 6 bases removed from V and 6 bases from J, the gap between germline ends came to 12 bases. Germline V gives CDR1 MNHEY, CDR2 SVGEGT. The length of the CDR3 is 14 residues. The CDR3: CASRVPGEANVLTF. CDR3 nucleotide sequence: TGTGCCAGCAGGGTGCCCGGGGAGGCCAACGTCCTGACTTTC.

The CDR3 bases are TGCAGCGTTGAGGCTAACCGAGGGACCCAGTACTTC. Translated, it gives CSVEANRGTQYF. The genes are TRBV29-1 and TRBJ2-5; D gene unclear. The CDR3 length is 12 residues. V was shortened by 3 bases and J by 7 bases, with 12 bases between the two germline ends. The germline V gene encodes CDR1 SQVTM and CDR2 ANQGSEA.

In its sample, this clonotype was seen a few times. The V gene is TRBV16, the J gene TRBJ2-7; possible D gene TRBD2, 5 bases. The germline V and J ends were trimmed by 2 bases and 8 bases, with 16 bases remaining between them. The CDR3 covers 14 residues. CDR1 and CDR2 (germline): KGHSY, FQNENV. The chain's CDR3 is CASSQGGPAGQQYV. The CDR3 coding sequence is TGTGCCAGCAGCCAAGGAGGCCCGGCTGGGCAGCAGTACGTC.

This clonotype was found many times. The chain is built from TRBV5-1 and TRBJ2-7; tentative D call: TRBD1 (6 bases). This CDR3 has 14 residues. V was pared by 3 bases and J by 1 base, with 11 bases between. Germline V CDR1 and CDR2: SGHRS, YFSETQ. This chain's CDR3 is CASSWDTGSYEQYV. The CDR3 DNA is TGCGCCAGCAGCTGGGACACGGGGTCCTACGAGCAGTACGTC.

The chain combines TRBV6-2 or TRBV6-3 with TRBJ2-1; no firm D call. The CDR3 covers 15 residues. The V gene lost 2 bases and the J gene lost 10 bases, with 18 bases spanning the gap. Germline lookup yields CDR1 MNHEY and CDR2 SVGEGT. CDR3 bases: TGTGCCAGCAGTTACGAGCTTCTCCGGTGGGGAGAGCAGTTCTTC. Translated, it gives CASSYELLRWGEQFF.

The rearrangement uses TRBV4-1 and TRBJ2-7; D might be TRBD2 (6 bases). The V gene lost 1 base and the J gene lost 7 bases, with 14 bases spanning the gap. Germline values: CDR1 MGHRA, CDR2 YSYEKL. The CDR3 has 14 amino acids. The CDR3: CASSQAEGIGEQYF. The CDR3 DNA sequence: TGCGCCAGCAGCCAAGCGGAGGGGATCGGTGAGCAGTACTTC.